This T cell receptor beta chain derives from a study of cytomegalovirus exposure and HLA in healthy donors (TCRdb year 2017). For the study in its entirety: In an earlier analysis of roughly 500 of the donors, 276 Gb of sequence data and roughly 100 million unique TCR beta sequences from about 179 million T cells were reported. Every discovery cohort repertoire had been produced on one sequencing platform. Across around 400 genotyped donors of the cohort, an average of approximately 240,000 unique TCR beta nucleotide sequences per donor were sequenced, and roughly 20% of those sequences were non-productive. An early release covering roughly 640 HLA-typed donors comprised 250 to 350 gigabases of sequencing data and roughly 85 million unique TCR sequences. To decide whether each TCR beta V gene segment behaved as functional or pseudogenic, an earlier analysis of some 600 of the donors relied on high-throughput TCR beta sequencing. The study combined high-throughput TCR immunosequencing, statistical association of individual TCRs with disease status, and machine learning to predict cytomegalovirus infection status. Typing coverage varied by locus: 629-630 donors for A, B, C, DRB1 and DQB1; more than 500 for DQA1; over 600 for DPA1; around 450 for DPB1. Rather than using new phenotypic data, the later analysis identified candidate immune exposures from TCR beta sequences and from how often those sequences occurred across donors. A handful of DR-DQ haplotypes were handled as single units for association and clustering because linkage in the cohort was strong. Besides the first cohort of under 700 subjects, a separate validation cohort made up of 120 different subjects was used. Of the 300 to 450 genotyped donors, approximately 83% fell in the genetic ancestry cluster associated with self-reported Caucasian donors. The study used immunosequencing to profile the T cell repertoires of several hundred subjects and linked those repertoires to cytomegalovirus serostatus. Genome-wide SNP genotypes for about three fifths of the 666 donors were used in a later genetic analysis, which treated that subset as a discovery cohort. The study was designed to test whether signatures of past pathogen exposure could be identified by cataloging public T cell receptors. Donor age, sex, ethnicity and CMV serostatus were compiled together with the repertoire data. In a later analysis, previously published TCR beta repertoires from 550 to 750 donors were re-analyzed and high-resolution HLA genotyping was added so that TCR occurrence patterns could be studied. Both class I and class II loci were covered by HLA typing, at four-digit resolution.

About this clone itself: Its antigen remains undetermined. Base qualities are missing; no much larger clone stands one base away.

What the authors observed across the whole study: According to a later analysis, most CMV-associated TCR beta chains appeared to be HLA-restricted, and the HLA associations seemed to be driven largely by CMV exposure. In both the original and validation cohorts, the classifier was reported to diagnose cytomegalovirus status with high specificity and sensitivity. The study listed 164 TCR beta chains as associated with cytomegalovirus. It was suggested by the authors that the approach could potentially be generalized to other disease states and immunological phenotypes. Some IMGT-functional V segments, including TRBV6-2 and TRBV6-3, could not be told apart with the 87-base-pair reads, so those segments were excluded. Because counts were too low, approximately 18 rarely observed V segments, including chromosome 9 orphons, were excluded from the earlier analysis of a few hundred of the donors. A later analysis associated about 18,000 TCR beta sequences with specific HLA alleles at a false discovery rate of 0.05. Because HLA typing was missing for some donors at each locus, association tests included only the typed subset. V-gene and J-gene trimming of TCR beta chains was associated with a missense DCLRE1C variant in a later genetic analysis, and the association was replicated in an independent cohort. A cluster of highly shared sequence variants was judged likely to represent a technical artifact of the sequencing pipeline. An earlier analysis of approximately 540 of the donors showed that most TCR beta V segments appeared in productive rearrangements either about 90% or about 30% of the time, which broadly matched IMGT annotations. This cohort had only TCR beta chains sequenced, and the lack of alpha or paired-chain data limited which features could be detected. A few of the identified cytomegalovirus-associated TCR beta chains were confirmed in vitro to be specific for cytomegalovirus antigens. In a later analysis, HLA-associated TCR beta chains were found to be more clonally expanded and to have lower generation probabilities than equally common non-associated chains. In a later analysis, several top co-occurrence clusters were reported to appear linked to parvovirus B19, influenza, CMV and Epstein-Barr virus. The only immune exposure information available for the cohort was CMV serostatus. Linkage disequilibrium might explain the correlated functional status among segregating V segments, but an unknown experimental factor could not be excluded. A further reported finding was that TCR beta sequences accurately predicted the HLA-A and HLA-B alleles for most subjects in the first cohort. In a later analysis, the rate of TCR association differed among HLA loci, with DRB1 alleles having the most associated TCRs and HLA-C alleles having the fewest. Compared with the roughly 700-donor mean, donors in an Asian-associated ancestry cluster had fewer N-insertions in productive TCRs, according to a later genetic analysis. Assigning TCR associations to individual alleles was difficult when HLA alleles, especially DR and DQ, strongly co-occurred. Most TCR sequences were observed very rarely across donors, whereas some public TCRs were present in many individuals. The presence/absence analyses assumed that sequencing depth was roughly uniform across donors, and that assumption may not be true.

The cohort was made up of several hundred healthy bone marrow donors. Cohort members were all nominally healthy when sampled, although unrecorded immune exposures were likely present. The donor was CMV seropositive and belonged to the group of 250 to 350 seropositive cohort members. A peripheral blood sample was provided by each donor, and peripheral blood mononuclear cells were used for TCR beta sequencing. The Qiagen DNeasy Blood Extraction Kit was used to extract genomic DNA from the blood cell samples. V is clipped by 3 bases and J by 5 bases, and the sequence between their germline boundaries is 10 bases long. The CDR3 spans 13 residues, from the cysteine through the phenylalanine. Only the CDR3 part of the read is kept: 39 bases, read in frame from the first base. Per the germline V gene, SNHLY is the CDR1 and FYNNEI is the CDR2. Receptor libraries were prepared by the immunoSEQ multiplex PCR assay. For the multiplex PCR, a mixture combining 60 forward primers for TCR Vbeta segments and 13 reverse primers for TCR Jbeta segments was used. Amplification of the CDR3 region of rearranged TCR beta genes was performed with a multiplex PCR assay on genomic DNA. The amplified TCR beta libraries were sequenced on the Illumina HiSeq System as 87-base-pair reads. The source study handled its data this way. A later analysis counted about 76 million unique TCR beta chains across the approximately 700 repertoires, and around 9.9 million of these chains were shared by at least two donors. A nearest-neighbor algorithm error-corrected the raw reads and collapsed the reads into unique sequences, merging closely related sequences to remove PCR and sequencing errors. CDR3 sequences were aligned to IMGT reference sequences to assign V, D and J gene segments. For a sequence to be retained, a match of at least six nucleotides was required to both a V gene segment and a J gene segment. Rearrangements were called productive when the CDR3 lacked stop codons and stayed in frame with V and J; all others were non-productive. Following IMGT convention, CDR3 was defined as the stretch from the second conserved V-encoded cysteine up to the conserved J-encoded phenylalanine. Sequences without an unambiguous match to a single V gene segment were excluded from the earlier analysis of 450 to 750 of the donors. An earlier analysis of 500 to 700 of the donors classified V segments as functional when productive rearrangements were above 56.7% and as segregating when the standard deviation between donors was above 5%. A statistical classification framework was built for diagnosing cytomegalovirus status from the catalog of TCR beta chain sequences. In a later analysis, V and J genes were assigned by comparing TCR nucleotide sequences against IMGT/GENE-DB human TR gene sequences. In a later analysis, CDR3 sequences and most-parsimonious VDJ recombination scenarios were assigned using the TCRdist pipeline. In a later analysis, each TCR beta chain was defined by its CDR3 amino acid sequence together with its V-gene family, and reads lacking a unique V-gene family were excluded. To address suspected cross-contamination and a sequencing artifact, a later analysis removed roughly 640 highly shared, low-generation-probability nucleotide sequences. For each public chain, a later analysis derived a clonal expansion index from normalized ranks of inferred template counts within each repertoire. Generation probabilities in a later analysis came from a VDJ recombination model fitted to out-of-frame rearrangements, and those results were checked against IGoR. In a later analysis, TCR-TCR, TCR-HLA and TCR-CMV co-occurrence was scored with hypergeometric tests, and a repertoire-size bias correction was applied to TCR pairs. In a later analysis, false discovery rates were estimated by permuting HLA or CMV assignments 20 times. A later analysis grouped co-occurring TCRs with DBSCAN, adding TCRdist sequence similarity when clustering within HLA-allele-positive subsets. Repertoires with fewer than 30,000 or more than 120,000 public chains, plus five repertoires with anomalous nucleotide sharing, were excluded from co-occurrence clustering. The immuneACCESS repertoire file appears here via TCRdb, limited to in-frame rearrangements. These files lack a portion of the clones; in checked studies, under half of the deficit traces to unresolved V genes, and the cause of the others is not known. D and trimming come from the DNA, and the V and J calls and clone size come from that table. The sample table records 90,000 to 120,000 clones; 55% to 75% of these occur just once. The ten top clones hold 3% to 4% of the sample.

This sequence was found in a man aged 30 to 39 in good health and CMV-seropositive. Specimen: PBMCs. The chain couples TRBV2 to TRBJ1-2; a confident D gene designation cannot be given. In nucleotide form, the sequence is TGTGCCAGCAGTGACGTCGTTAGTTATGGCTACACCTTC. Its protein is CASSDVVSYGYTF.